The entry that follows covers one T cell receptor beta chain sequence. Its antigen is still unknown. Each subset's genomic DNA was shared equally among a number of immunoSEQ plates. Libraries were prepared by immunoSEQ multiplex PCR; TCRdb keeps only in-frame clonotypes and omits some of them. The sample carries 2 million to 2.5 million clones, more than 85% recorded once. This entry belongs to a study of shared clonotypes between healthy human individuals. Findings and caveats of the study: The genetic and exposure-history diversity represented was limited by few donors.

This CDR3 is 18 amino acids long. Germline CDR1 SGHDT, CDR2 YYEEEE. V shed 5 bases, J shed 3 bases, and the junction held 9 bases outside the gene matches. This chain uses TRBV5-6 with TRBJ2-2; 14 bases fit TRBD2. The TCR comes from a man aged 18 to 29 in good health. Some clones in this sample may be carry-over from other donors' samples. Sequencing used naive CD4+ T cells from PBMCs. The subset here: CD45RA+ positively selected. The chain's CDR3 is CASRSGLAGEKYTGELFF. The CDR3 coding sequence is TGTGCCAGCAGGTCGGGACTAGCGGGAGAAAAGTACACCGGGGAGCTGTTTTTT.